These T cell receptor beta chains were read from a single sample in a study of blood T cells in healthy people across ages. A single record per CDR3 protein comes from TCRdb applying MiXCR to the 5' RACE reads. Of 800,000 to 1,300,000 distinct CDR3 sequences in the sample, 20% to 25% are singletons; the top ten hold around 0.75%. These same data were also listed under a study on T cells of mothers and their children.

Input material: blood. The receptors here all came from a girl aged 2 to 9 in good health. Each CDR3 is given with its conserved first and last residue. D genes are given only for firm matches. Rows give clone size only sometimes, using once, few, many, or a class for an expanded clone.

V	J	size	D	CDR3	DNA
TRBV20-1	TRBJ1-3	NA	NA	CSALTDAGNTIYF	TGCAGTGCTCTGACAGACGCTGGAAACACCATATATTTT
TRBV19	TRBJ2-5	NA	TRBD1	CASSGQAQETQYF	TGTGCCAGTTCTGGACAGGCCCAAGAGACCCAGTACTTC
TRBV12-3/TRBV12-4	TRBJ1-1	NA	NA	CASLIRRGGNTEAFF	TGTGCCAGCTTAATTCGGAGGGGCGGGAACACTGAAGCTTTCTTT
TRBV2	TRBJ1-5	few	NA	CASMERYSNQPQHF	TGTGCCAGCATGGAACGGTATAGCAATCAGCCCCAGCATTTT
TRBV2	TRBJ2-6	NA	NA	CASSEAEPGANVLTF	TGTGCCAGCAGTGAAGCGGAACCTGGGGCCAACGTCCTGACTTTC
TRBV13	TRBJ1-6	few	NA	CASSGGVFGNSPLHF	TGTGCCAGCAGTGGAGGAGTTTTCGGTAATTCACCCCTCCACTTT
TRBV7-2	TRBJ1-3	few	NA	CAGSLTGTLSGNTIYF	TGTGCCGGCAGCTTGACCGGGACGCTATCTGGAAACACCATATATTTT
TRBV28	TRBJ2-5	NA	TRBD2	CASSLAGGLRQEETQYF	TGTGCCAGCAGTCTAGCGGGAGGGCTAAGGCAGGAAGAGACCCAGTACTTC
TRBV20-1	TRBJ2-1	NA	TRBD2	CSASLLTSGRFDEQFF	TGCAGTGCTAGCCTCCTCACTAGCGGGAGGTTCGATGAGCAGTTCTTC
TRBV25-1	TRBJ1-2	few	TRBD1	CASSNTGGRTGGYTF	TGTGCCAGCAGTAACACAGGGGGCAGGACGGGAGGCTACACCTTC